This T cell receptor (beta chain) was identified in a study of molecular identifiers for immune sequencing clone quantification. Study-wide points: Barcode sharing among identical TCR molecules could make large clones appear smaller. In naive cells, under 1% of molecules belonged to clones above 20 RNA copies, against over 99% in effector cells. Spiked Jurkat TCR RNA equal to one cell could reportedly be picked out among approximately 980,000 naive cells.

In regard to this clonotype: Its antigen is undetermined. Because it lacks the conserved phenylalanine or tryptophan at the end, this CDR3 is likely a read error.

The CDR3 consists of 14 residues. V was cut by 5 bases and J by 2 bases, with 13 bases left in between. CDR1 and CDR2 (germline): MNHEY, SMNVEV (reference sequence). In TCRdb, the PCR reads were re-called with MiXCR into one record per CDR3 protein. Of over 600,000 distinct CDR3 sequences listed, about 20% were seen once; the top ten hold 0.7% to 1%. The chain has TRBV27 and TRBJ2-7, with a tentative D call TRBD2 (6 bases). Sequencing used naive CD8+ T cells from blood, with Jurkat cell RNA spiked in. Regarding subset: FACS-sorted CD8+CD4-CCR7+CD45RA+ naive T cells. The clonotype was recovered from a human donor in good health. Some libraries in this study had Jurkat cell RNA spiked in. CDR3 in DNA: TGTGCCAGCAGTCAGGGATCGGGGGCCTACGAGCAGTACTCC. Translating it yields CASSQGSGAYEQYS.